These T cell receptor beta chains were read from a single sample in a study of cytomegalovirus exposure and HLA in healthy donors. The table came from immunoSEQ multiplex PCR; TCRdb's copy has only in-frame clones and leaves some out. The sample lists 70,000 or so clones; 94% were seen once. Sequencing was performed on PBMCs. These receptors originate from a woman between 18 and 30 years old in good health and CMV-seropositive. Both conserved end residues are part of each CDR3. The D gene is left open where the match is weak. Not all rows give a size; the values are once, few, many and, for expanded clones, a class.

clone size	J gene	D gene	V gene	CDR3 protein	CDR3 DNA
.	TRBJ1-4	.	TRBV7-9	CASSFGTSGNEKLFF	TGTGCCAGCAGCTTCGGGACATCTGGCAATGAAAAACTGTTTTTT
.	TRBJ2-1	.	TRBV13	CASRPTGNYNEQFF	TGTGCCAGCAGACCTACAGGGAATTACAATGAGCAGTTCTTC
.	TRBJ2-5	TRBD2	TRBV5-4	CASSFVAGRGETQYF	TGTGCCAGCAGCTTTGTAGCGGGTCGTGGGGAGACCCAGTACTTC
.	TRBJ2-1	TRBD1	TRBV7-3	CASSPLKEVQGTLHNEQFF	TGTGCCAGCAGCCCGCTGAAGGAGGTACAGGGGACGTTACACAATGAGCAGTTCTTC
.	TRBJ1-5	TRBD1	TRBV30	CAMDRAAHQPQHF	TGTGCAATGGACAGGGCGGCCCATCAGCCCCAGCATTTT
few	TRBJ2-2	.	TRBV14	CASSQDAGITGELFF	TGTGCCAGCAGCCAAGATGCGGGGATCACCGGGGAGCTGTTTTTT
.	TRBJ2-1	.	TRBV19	CASSTPEGADHNEQFF	TGTGCCAGTAGTACCCCGGAGGGAGCTGACCACAATGAGCAGTTCTTC
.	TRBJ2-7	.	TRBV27	CASSPRFADSYEQYF	TGTGCCAGCAGTCCCCGATTTGCGGACTCCTACGAGCAGTACTTC
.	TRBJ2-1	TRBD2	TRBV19	CASSGRTSGGGFYNEQFF	TGTGCCAGTAGCGGGAGGACTAGCGGGGGAGGCTTCTACAATGAGCAGTTCTTC
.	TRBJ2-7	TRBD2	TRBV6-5	CASSYSTSGIYEQYF	TGTGCCAGCAGTTACTCGACTAGCGGCATCTACGAGCAGTACTTC
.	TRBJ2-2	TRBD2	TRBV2	CASLSWGRRTSGYTGELFF	TGTGCCAGCCTCTCATGGGGCAGACGGACTAGCGGGTACACCGGGGAGCTGTTTTTT
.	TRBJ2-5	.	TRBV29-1	CSVKTTSQETQYF	TGCAGCGTTAAAACTACCAGCCAAGAGACCCAGTACTTC
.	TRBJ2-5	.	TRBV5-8	CASSTLRGAGETQYF	TGTGCCAGCAGCACGCTCCGCGGGGCCGGGGAGACCCAGTACTTC
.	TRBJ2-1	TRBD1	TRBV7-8	CASSLRRDRGYGEQFF	TGTGCCAGCAGCTTACGACGGGACAGGGGGTATGGTGAGCAGTTCTTC
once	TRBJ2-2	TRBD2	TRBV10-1	CASSGGLAGRNTGELFF	TGCGCCAGCAGTGGCGGACTAGCGGGGAGGAACACCGGGGAGCTGTTTTTT
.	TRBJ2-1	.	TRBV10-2	CASSETSSYNEQFF	TGCGCCAGCAGTGAGACTAGCAGTTACAATGAGCAGTTCTTC
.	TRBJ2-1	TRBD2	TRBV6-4	CASSDGASGNNEQFF	TGTGCCAGCAGCGATGGGGCTAGCGGGAACAATGAGCAGTTCTTC
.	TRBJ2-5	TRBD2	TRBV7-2	CASSFTSGGPQETQYF	TGTGCCAGCAGCTTCACTAGCGGGGGGCCCCAAGAGACCCAGTACTTC
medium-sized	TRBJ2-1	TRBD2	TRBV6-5	CASSYSSGGAYNEQFF	TGTGCCAGCAGTTACTCTAGCGGGGGGGCCTACAATGAGCAGTTCTTC
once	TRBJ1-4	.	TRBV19	CASNLGREKLFF	TGTGCCAGTAATCTCGGGAGGGAAAAACTGTTTTTT
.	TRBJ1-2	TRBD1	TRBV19	CASSITGDYGYTF	TGTGCCAGTAGTATTACAGGGGACTATGGCTACACCTTC
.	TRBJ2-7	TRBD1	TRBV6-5	CASIRDRLSYEQYF	TGTGCCAGCATCCGGGACAGACTCTCCTACGAGCAGTACTTC
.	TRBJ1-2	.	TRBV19	CASSIRGGGYTF	TGTGCCAGTAGTATCCGGGGGGGTGGCTACACCTTC
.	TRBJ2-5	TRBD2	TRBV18	CASSPLLAGAAMETQYF	TGTGCCAGCTCACCACTTCTAGCGGGGGCAGCCATGGAGACCCAGTACTTC
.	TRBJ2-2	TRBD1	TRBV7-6	CASSWTGNSLNTGELFF	TGTGCCAGCAGCTGGACAGGGAATTCATTGAACACCGGGGAGCTGTTTTTT
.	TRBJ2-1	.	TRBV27	CASSSQGTTYNEQFF	TGTGCCAGCAGTTCTCAGGGGACGACCTACAATGAGCAGTTCTTC
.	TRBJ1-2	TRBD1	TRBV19	CASGNQGDWGYTF	TGTGCCAGTGGAAACCAGGGGGATTGGGGCTACACCTTC
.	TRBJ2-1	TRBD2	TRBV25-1	CASRRGGSYNEQFF	TGTGCCAGCAGGCGGGGGGGCTCCTACAATGAGCAGTTCTTC
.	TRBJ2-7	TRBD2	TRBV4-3	CASSQVPNRRGAFSPYEQYF	TGCGCCAGCAGCCAAGTCCCGAATCGGCGGGGGGCCTTTTCCCCCTACGAGCAGTACTTC
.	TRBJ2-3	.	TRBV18	CASSPRTSTDTQYF	TGTGCCAGCTCACCAAGGACTAGCACAGATACGCAGTATTTT
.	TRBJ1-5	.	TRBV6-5	CASRQSSNQPQHF	TGTGCCAGCAGACAGTCAAGCAATCAGCCCCAGCATTTT
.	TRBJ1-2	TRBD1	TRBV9	CASSGTGNGYTF	TGTGCCAGCAGCGGGACAGGGAATGGCTACACCTTC
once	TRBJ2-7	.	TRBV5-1	CASSLDLRYEQYF	TGCGCCAGCAGCTTGGATTTGCGATACGAGCAGTACTTC
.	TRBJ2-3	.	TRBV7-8	CASSQTKGRTDTQYF	TGTGCCAGCAGCCAGACGAAGGGGCGGACAGATACGCAGTATTTT